Following are 11 T cell receptor beta chains from one sample sequenced in a study of shared clonotypes between healthy human individuals. TCRdb's copy holds only in-frame clones and misses some; the assay was immunoSEQ multiplex PCR. This table has 2 million to 2.5 million clones, approximately 95% appearing once. What was sequenced was naive CD4+ T cells sorted from blood. Subset denoted: CD45RA+ positively selected. Source of these receptors: a man between 18 and 29 years old in good health.

In its sample, this clone was seen once. The gene calls are TRBV9 and TRBJ1-3; weak D call: TRBD1 (5 bases). Germline values: CDR1 SGDLS, CDR2 YYNGEE. The CDR3 runs 16 residues. Deletions cut 0 bases from V and 0 bases from J, with 10 bases between. The CDR3 region has the DNA TGTGCCAGCAGCGTAGGGGGCAGGTCCTCTGGAAACACCATATATTTT. As protein: CASSVGGRSSGNTIYF.

V usage is TRBV2 and J usage is TRBJ1-1; D call uncertain. This CDR3 has 13 residues. Trimming cost V 6 bases and J 5 bases, with 13 bases left between them. Germline loops: CDR1 SNHLY, CDR2 FYNNEI. CDR3 bases: TGTGCCAGCAGGGTTACGGGGTGGACTGAAGCTTTCTTT. Translated, it gives CASRVTGWTEAFF.

This clone showed up just once. The J gene is TRBJ1-3, the V gene TRBV5-1; D may be TRBD1 (5 bases). The CDR3 is 16 amino acids. The V end lost 1 base, the J end lost 0 bases, and 11 bases lay between the germline ends. Germline V CDR1 and CDR2: SGHRS, YFSETQ. As DNA, the CDR3 is TGCGCCAGCAGCTTGTCGGGGGGAGACTCTGGAAACACCATATATTTT. Amino acid sequence: CASSLSGGDSGNTIYF.

The chain carries TRBV10-3 and TRBJ2-3; no reliable D call. Germline V gene sequence: CDR1 ENHRY, CDR2 SYGVKD. The CDR3 consists of 13 residues. The V gene lost 0 bases and the J gene lost 13 bases, with 14 bases spanning the gap. DNA for the CDR3: TGTGCCATCAGTGAGTCGACGTTGGAGCAAAAGTATTTT. It translates to CAISESTLEQKYF.

The V call is TRBV5-1, the J call TRBJ2-5; no reliable D call. Germline CDR1 and CDR2: SGHRS and YFSETQ. V dropped 2 bases and J dropped 1 base, with 9 bases sitting between them. This CDR3 is built from 14 residues. The CDR3 sequence: CASSFVAAQETQYF. CDR3 in DNA: TGCGCCAGCAGCTTTGTGGCGGCCCAAGAGACCCAGTACTTC. Supplemented by reference TRBV5-1 and TRBJ2-5, the full variable domain reads KAGVTQTPRYLIKTRGQQVTLSCSPISGHRSVSWYQQTPGQGLQFLFEYFSETQRNKGNFPGRFSGRQFSNSRSEMNVSTLELGDSALYLCASSFVAAQETQYFGPGTRLLVL.

The chain combines TRBV7-8 with TRBJ1-5; D not certain. V was pared by 2 bases and J by 2 bases, with 7 bases between. Germline lookup yields CDR1 SGHVS and CDR2 FQNEAQ. This CDR3 region has 14 residues. The CDR3 bases are TGTGCCAGCAGCTTAATAAACGGCAATCAGCCCCAGCATTTT. Its protein product is CASSLINGNQPQHF.

The chain joins TRBV19 to TRBJ2-5, with 9 bases lining up with TRBD2. Trimming cost V 3 bases and J 2 bases; bases outside gene matches: 1. The CDR3 is 14 residues long. Germline CDR1 LNHDA, CDR2 SQIVND (reference sequence). This chain's CDR3 is CASSILAGQETQYF. The CDR3 coding sequence is TGTGCCAGTAGTATCCTAGCGGGGCAAGAGACCCAGTACTTC.

A note on this clone: Other DNA sequences in the sample encode the same CDR3. The rearrangement links TRBV5-1 to TRBJ2-5; D gene uncertain. CDR1 is SGHRS, CDR2 YFSETQ, per germline. The CDR3 spans 12 residues. V was shortened by 4 bases and J by 5 bases, with 9 bases between the two germline ends. CDR3 residues: CASSLNSETQYF. CDR3 sequence (DNA): TGCGCCAGCAGCCTAAACTCGGAGACCCAGTACTTC.

V is TRBV14 and J is TRBJ1-4; D not certain. From germline, CDR1 is SGHDN and CDR2 FVKESK. CDR3 size: 19 residues. V lost 4 bases and J 5 bases, leaving 26 bases between the germline ends. The CDR3 region is CASSPQVGSKGIKNEKLFF. Written as DNA, the CDR3 is TGTGCCAGCAGCCCCCAGGTGGGATCAAAAGGGATCAAAAATGAAAAACTGTTTTTT. The variable domain in full, with the rest retrieved from reference TRBV14 and TRBJ1-4, is EAGVTQFPSHSVIEKGQTVTLRCDPISGHDNLYWYRRVMGKEIKFLLHFVKESKQDESGMPNNRFLAERTGGTYSTLKVQPAELEDSGVYFCASSPQVGSKGIKNEKLFFGSGTQLSVL.

The rearrangement uses TRBV5-1 and TRBJ2-1; possible D gene TRBD1, 5 bases. With 3 bases removed from V and 5 bases from J, the gap between germline ends came to 9 bases. Per the germline V gene, CDR1 is SGHRS and CDR2 is YFSETQ. This CDR3 contains 13 residues. The CDR3 sequence: CASSSTVNNEQFF. The CDR3 nucleotides are TGCGCCAGCAGCTCGACAGTTAACAATGAGCAGTTCTTC.

The V gene is TRBV11-2, the J gene TRBJ2-6; no reliable D call. V lost 5 bases and J 2 bases, leaving 13 bases between the germline ends. Germline V gives CDR1 SGHAT, CDR2 FQNNGV. The CDR3 contains 16 residues. This CDR3 is CASSHLGATGANVLTF. Here the CDR3 DNA reads TGTGCCAGCAGCCACCTAGGAGCCACTGGGGCCAACGTCCTGACTTTC.